This TCR beta chain appears in the sequencing data of a study of T cells after yellow fever vaccination. Study in general: Where fractions had low cell numbers, libraries were prepared from them with the SMART-Seq v4 Ultra Low Input RNA kit.

On this clonotype itself: Its specificity is not known.

In making TCR cDNA, 5'RACE template switching added a universal primer site and UMIs to it. One entry per CDR3 protein results from TCRdb running MiXCR on the 5' RACE reads. The repertoire holds 230,000 or so distinct CDR3 sequences, 5.5% to 8.5% seen once, with about 0.95% in the top ten. Trimming took 7 bases from V and 0 from J, leaving 7 bases between them. The V gene's germline CDR1 is DFQATT and CDR2 SNEGSKA (reference sequence). The CDR3 sequence is 11 residues long. General study results and limits: Primary-vaccination clones mostly resurfaced post-booster (96% CD4, approximately 90% CD8).

This specimen consisted of CD4+ T cells sorted from PBMCs, obtained on the day of the yellow fever booster vaccination. The V and J genes are TRBV20-1 and TRBJ2-7; unclear D gene. The source of this sequence is a man between 25 and 39 years old who received the YFV17D yellow fever vaccine. CDR3 sequence reads: CSVSSSYEQYF. CDR3 nucleotides: TGCAGTGTGTCTAGCTCCTACGAGCAGTACTTC.